The clone carrying this TCR beta chain was seen many times. Its antigen is as yet unknown. The source of the sample is a study of identical twins. Whole-study findings and limits: Out-of-frame alpha sequences common to twins exhibited a surplus of low generation probability.

A universal primer binding site was introduced by template switching. The final cDNA contained unique molecular identifiers. A single record per CDR3 protein comes from TCRdb applying MiXCR to the 5' RACE reads. The data contain around 280,000 distinct CDR3 sequences, under 9% of them singletons. V dropped 1 base and J dropped 4; count of bases not matched to a gene: 2. Germline V gene data show CDR1 as MNHNS and CDR2 as SASEGT. There are 15 residues in the CDR3. These data were also reused for a study on yellow fever vaccine responses in identical twins. That paper adds: Twins reportedly mounted vaccine T cell responses that seemed partly convergent, partly personalized.

This sequence was found in a woman younger than 30 in good health. The sequenced sample was memory (CD45RO+) T cells sorted from blood. The chain links TRBV6-1 to TRBJ1-2, with 11 bases lining up with TRBD1. CDR3 bases: TGTGCCAGCAGTGAAGGGACAGGGGGCGCCTATGGCTACACCTTC. Translating gives CASSEGTGGAYGYTF.